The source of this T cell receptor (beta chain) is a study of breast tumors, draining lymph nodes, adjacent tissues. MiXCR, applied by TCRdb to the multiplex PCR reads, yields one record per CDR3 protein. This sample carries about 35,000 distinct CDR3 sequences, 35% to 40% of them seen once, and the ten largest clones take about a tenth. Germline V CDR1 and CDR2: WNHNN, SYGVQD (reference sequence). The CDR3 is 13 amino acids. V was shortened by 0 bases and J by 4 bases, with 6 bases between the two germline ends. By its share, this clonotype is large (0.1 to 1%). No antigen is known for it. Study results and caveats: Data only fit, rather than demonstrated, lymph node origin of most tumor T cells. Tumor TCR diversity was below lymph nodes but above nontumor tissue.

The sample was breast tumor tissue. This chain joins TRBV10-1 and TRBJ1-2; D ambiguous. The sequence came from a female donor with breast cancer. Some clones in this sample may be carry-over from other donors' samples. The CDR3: CASSESRGYGYTF. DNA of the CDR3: TGCGCCAGCAGTGAGTCGCGGGGCTATGGCTACACCTTC.